The clone carrying this T cell receptor beta chain was detected ten times or more. CDR1 is PRHDT, CDR2 FYEKMQ, per germline (reference sequence). This CDR3 is built from 14 residues. V lost 6 bases and J 1 base, leaving 13 bases between the germline ends. The data are from a study of T cells in Graves' hyperthyroidism and ophthalmopathy. Diagnosis rested on symptoms, serum thyroxine and TRAb, thyroid ultrasound, and orbital computed tomography. There were TCR beta CDR3 regions amplified from RNA transcripts. The HTBI primer set drove a first-round RT-PCR of the TCR CDR3. Via MiXCR, TCRdb re-called the multiplex PCR reads, giving one row per CDR3 protein. The repertoire holds 450,000 to 700,000 distinct CDR3 sequences, with approximately 44% as singletons.

The chain combines TRBV13 with TRBJ2-7; the D gene is possibly TRBD2 (6 bases). The sequencing input was peripheral blood or thyroid tissue (not recorded which). This sequence was found in a woman aged 18-35 years with Graves' hyperthyroidism. The CDR3 here is CASSWEEQSYEQYF. CDR3 sequence (DNA): TGTGCCAGCAGTTGGGAGGAGCAATCCTACGAGCAGTACTTC.